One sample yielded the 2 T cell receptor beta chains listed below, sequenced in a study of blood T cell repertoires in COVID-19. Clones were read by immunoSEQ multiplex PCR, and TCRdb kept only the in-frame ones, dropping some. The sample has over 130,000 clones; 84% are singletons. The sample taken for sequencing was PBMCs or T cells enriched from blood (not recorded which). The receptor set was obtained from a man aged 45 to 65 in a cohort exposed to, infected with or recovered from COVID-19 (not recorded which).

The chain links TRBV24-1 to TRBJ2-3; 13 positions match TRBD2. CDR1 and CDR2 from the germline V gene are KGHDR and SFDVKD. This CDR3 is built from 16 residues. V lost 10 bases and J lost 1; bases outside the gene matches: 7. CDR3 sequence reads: CATGLAGRLGTDTQYF. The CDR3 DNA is TGTGCCACGGGACTAGCGGGACGCCTCGGCACAGATACGCAGTATTTT.

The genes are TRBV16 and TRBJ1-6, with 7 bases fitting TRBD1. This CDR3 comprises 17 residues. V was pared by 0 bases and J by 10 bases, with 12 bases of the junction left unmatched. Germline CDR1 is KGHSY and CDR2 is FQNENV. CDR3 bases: TGTGCCAGCAGCCAATCGAAGAAGGGGGCAAAGGGATCACCCCTCCACTTT. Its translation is CASSQSKKGAKGSPLHF. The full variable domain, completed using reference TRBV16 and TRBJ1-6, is GEEVAQTPKHLVRGEGQKAKLYCAPIKGHSYVFWYQQVLKNEFKFLISFQNENVFDETGMPKERFSAKCLPNSPCSLEIQATKLEDSAVYFCASSQSKKGAKGSPLHFGNGTRLTVT.